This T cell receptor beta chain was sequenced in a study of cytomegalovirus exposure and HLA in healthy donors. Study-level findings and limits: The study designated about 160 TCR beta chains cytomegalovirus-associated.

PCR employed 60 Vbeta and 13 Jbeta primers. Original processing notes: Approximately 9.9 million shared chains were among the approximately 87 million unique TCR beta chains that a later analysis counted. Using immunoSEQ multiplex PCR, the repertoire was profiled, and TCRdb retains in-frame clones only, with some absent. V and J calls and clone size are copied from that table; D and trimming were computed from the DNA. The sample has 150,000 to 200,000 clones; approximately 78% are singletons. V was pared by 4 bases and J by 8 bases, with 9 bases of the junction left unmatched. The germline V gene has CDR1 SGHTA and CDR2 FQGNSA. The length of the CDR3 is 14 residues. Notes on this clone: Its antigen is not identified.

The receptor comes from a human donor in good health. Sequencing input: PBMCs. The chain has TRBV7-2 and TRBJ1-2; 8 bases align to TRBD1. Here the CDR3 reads CASSSAGGRLGYTF. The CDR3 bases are TGTGCCAGCAGCTCTGCAGGGGGCAGATTGGGCTACACCTTC.